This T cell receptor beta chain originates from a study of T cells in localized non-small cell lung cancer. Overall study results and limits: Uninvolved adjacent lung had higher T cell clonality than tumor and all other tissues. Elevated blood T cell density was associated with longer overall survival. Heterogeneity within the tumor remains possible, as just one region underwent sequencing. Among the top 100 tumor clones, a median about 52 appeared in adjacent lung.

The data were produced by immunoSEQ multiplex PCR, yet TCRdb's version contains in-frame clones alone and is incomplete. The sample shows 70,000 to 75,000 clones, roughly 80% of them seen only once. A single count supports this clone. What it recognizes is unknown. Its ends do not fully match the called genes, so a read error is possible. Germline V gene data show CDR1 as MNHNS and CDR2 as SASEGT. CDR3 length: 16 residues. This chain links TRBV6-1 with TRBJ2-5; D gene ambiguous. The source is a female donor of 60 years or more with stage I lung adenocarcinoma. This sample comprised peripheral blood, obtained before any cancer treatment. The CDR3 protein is CASIETDGDIQETQYF. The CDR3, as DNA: TGTGCCAGCATTGAAACGGACGGAGATATCCAAGAGACCCAGTACTTC.